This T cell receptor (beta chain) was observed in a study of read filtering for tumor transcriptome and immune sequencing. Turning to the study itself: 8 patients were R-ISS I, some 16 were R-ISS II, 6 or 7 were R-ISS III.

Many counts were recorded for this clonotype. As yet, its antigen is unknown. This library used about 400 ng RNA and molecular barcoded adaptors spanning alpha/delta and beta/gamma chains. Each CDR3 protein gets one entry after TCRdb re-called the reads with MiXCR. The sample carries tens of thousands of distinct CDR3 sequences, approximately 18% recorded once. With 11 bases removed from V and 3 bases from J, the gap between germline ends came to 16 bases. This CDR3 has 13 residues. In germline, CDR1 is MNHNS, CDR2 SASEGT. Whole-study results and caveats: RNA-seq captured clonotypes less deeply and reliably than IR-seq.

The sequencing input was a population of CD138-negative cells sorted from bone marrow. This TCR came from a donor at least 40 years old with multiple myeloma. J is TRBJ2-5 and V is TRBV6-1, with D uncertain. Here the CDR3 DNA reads TGTGCCTCCGCGGTAGAAAGAAAAGAGACCCAGTACTTC. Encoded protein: CASAVERKETQYF.